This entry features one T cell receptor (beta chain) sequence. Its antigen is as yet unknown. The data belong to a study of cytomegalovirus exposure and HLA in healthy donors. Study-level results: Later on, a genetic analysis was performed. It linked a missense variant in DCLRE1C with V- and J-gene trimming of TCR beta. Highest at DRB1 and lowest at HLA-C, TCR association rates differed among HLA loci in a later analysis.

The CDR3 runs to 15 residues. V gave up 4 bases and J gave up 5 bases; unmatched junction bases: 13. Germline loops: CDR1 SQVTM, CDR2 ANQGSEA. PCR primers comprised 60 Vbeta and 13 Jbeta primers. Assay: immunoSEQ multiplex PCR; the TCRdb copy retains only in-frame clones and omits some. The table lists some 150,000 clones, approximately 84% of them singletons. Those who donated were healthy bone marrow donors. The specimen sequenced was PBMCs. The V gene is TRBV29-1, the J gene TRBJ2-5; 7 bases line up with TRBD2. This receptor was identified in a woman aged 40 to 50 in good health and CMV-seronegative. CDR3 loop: CSVALGLGVGETQYF. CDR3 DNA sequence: TGCAGCGTTGCACTTGGACTAGGGGTGGGGGAGACCCAGTACTTC.